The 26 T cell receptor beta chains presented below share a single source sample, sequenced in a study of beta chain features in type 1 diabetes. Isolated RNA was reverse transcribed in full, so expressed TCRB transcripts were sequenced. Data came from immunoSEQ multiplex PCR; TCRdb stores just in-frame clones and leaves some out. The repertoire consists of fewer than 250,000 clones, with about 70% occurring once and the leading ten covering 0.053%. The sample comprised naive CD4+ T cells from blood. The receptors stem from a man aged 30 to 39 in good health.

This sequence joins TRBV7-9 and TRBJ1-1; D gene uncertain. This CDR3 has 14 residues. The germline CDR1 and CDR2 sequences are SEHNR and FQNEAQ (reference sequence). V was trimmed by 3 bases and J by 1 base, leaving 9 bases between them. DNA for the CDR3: TGTGCCAGCAGCTTGGAACTAGGGAACACTGAAGCTTTCTTT. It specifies CASSLELGNTEAFF.

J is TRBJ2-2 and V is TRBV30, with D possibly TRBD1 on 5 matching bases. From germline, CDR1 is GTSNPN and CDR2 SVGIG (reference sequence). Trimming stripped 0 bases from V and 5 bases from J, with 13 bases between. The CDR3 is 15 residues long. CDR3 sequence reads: CAWSVQVLRTGELFF. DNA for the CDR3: TGTGCCTGGAGTGTACAGGTTCTTAGGACCGGGGAGCTGTTTTTT. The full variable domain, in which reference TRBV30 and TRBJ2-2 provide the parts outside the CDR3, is SQTIHQWPATLVQPVGSPLSLECTVEGTSNPNLYWYRQAAGRGLQLLFYSVGIGQISSEVPQNLSASRPQDRQFILSSKKLLLSDSGFYLCAWSVQVLRTGELFFGEGSRLTVL.

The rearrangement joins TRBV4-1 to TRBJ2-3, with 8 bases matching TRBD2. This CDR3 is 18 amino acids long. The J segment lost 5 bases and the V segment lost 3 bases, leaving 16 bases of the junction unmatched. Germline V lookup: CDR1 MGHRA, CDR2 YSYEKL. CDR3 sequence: CASSQAPGGGTRGDTQYF. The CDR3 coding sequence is TGCGCCAGCAGCCAGGCACCCGGAGGGGGGACTAGAGGAGATACGCAGTATTTT.

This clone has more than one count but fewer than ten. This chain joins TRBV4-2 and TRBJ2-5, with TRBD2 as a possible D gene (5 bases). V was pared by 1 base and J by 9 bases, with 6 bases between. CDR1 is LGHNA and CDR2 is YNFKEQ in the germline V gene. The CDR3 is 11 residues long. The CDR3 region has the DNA TGTGCCAGCAGCCAAGCGGAGGCCCAGTACTTC. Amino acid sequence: CASSQAEAQYF.

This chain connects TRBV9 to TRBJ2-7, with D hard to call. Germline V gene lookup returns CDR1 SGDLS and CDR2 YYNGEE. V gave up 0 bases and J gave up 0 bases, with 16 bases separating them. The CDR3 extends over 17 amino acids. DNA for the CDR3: TGTGCCAGCAGCGTAGCCGCACCGGCGGCCAGCTCCTACGAGCAGTACTTC. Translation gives CASSVAAPAASSYEQYF.

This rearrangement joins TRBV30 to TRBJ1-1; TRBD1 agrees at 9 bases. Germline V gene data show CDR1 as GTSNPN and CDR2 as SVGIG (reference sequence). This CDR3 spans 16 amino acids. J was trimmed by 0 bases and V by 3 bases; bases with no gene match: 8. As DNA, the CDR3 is TGTGCCTGGAGCGCTACCGGGACAGGGATGAACACTGAAGCTTTCTTT. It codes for CAWSATGTGMNTEAFF.

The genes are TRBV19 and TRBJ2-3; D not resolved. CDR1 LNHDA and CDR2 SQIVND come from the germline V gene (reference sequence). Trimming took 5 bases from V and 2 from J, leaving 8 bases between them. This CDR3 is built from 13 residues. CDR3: CASSAPHTDTQYF. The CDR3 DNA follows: TGTGCCAGTAGTGCACCGCACACAGATACGCAGTATTTT.

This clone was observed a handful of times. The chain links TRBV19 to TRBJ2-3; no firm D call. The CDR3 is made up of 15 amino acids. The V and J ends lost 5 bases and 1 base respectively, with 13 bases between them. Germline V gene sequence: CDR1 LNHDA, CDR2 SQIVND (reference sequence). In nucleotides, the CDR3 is TGTGCCAGTAGTCTGGACGTCGGCGGCACAGATACGCAGTATTTT. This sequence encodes CASSLDVGGTDTQYF.

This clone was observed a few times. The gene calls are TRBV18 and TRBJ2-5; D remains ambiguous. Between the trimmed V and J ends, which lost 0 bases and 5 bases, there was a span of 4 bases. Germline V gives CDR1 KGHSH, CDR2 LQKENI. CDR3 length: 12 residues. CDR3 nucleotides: TGTGCCAGCTCACCACCGATCGAGACCCAGTACTTC. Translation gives CASSPPIETQYF.

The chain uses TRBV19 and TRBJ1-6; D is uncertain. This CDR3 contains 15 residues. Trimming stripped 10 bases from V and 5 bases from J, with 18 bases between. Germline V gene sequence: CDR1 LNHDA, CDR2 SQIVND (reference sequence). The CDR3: CATGWNLVNNSPLHF. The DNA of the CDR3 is TGTGCCACTGGGTGGAATTTGGTGAATAATTCACCCCTCCACTTT.

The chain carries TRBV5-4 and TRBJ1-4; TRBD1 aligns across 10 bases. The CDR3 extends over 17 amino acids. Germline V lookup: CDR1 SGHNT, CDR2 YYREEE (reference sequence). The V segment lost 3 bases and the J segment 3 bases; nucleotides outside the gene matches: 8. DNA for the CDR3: TGTGCCAGCAGCTCACCGACAGGGGGCACTGCTAATGAAAAACTGTTTTTT. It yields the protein CASSSPTGGTANEKLFF.

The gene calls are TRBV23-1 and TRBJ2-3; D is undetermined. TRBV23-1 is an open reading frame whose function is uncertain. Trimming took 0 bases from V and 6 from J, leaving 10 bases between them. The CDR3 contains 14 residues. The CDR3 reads CASSQSPGGDTQYF. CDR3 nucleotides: TGCGCCAGCAGTCAATCGCCCGGTGGGGATACGCAGTATTTT.

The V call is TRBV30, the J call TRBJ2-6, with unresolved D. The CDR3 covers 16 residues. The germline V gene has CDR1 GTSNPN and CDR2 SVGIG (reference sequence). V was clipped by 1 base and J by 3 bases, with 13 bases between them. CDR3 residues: CAWSAGWQVGANVLTF. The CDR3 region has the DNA TGTGCCTGGAGTGCCGGATGGCAGGTTGGGGCCAACGTCCTGACTTTC.

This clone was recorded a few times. CDR3 loop: CASSRLPGLAGQSEQYF. CDR3 nucleotides: TGTGCCAGCTCTCGCCTACCGGGACTAGCGGGACAGAGCGAGCAGTACTTC. This chain uses TRBV18 with TRBJ2-7, with 13 nucleotides matching TRBD2. J gave up 6 bases and V 6 bases, and 14 bases lay outside the gene matches. Per the germline V gene, CDR1 is KGHSH and CDR2 is LQKENI. CDR3 length: 17 amino acids.

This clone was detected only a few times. CDR3 amino acids: CASSLGRLAGGTDTQYF. CDR3 coding DNA: TGTGCCAGCAGCTTAGGACGACTAGCGGGAGGCACAGATACGCAGTATTTT. The gene calls are TRBV7-2 and TRBJ2-3; 12 bases agree with TRBD2. The CDR3 extends over 17 amino acids. Germline V gene data show CDR1 as SGHTA and CDR2 as FQGNSA. V lost 1 base, J lost 1 base, and 3 bases stayed unmatched.

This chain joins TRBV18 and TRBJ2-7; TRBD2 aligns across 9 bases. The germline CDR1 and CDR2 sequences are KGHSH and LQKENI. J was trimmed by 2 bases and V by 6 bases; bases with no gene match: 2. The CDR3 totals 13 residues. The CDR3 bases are TGTGCCAGCTCTCCTAGCGGGGCCTACGAGCAGTACTTC. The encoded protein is CASSPSGAYEQYF.

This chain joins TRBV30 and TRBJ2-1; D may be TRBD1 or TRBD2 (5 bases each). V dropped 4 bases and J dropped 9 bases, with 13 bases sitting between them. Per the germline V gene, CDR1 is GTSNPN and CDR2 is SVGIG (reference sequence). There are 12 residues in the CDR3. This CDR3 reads CAWKGLGTEQFF. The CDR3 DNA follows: TGTGCCTGGAAAGGTCTCGGGACTGAGCAGTTCTTC.

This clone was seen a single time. The CDR3 DNA sequence: TGTGCCAGCTCTGCCCAGACCGAGTCATCGCAGTACTTC. This codes for CASSAQTESSQYF. This chain connects TRBV18 to TRBJ2-7; no clear D gene. CDR1 is KGHSH, CDR2 LQKENI, per germline. The CDR3 runs 13 residues. V was shortened by 6 bases and J by 9 bases, with 18 bases between the two germline ends. Drawing the rest from reference TRBV18 and TRBJ2-7, the complete variable domain is NAGVMQNPRHLVRRRGQEARLRCSPMKGHSHVYWYRQLPEEGLKFMVYLQKENIIDESGMPKERFSAEFPKEGPSILRIQQVVRGDSAAYFCASSAQTESSQYFGPGTRLTVT.

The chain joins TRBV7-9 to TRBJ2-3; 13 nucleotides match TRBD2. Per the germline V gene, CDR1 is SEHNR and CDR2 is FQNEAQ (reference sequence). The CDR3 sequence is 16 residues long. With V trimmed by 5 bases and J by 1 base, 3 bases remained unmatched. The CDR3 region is CASSPGTSGGTDTQYF. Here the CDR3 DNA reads TGTGCCAGCAGCCCGGGGACTAGCGGGGGCACAGATACGCAGTATTTT.

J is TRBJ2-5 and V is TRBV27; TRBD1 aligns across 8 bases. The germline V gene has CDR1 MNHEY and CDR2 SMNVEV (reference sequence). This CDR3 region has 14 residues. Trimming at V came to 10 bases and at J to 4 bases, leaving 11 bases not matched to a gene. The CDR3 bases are TGTGCCACCCCCCCGCGCAGGGGGCGAGAGACCCAGTACTTC. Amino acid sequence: CATPPRRGRETQYF.

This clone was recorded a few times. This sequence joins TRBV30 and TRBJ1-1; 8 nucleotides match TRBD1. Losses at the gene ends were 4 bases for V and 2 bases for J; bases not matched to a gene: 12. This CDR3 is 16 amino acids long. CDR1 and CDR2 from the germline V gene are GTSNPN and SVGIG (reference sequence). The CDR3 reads CAWNKPQGGNNTEAFF. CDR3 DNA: TGTGCCTGGAACAAACCACAGGGGGGGAACAACACTGAAGCTTTCTTT.

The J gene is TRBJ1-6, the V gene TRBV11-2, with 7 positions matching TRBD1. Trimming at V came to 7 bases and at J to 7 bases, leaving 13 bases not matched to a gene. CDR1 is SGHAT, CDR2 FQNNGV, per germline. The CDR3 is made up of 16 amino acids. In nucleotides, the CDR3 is TGTGCCAGCACCCCTCAGGGGGGCTATGGAAATTCACCCCTCCACTTT. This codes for CASTPQGGYGNSPLHF.

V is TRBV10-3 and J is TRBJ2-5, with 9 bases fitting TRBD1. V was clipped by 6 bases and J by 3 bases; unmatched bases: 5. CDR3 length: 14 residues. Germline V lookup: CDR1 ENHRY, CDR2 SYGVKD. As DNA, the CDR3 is TGTGCCATCAGCGCCGGGACAGGGAAAGAGACCCAGTACTTC. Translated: CAISAGTGKETQYF.

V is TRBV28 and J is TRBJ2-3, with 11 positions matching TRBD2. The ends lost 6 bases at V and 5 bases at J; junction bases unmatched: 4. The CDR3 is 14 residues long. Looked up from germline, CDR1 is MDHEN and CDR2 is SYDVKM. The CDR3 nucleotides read TGTGCCAGCAGGGGACTAGCGGTCCTAGATACGCAGTATTTT. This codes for CASRGLAVLDTQYF.

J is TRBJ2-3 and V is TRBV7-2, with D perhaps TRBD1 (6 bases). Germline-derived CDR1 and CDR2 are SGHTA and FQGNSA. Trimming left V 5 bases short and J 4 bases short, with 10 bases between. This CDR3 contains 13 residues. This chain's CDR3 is CASSPTGPDTQYF. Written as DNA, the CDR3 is TGTGCCAGCAGCCCTACAGGGCCAGATACGCAGTATTTT.

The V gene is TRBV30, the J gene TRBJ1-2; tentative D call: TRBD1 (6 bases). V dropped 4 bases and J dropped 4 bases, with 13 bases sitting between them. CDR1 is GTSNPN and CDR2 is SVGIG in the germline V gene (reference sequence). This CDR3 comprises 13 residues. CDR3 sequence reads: CAWTAGQSYGYTF. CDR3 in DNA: TGTGCCTGGACTGCCGGACAGTCCTATGGCTACACCTTC.